This is a list of T cell receptor beta chains from one sample in a study of identical twins. One entry per CDR3 protein results from TCRdb running MiXCR on the 5' RACE reads. Among some 260,000 distinct CDR3 sequences listed, around 15% were seen once. Material for sequencing was memory (CD45RO+) T cells sorted from blood. The origin of the receptors is a woman aged 18-29 years in good health. Each CDR3 is given with its conserved first and last residue. D genes are given only for firm matches. Not every row has a clone size; where given, it reads once, few, many or a size class.

CDR3: CASSLVPFFTEAFF
DNA: TGTGCCAGCAGCTTAGTACCATTCTTCACTGAAGCTTTCTTT
D: NA
J: TRBJ1-1
V: TRBV11-2
size: NA

CDR3: CASSLSVVAFF
DNA: TGTGCCAGCAGTTTATCGGTGGTAGCTTTCTTT
D: NA
J: TRBJ1-1
V: TRBV12-3/TRBV12-4
size: NA

CDR3: CSARSGLAGVGEQYF
DNA: TGCAGTGCTCGATCGGGACTAGCGGGAGTTGGCGAGCAGTACTTC
D: TRBD2
J: TRBJ2-7
V: TRBV20-1
size: NA

CDR3: CASSLAGGNTEAFF
DNA: TGTGCCAGCAGCTTAGCGGGGGGGAACACTGAAGCTTTCTTT
D: NA
J: TRBJ1-1
V: TRBV7-6
size: NA

CDR3: CAISSSGRYGYTF
DNA: TGTGCCATCAGTTCCTCCGGGCGCTATGGCTACACCTTC
D: NA
J: TRBJ1-2
V: TRBV10-3
size: few

CDR3: CASSLGGADEQYF
DNA: TGTGCCAGCAGCTTAGGCGGGGCGGACGAGCAGTACTTC
D: NA
J: TRBJ2-7
V: TRBV5-1
size: many

CDR3: CSARPQGGGYTF
DNA: TGCAGTGCCAGACCGCAGGGAGGCGGCTACACCTTC
D: NA
J: TRBJ1-2
V: TRBV20-1
size: few

CDR3: CASNQGVGGYTF
DNA: TGTGCCAGCAACCAGGGGGTAGGTGGCTACACCTTC
D: TRBD1
J: TRBJ1-2
V: TRBV12-3/TRBV12-4
size: few

CDR3: CASSLASGGASSQADEQFF
DNA: TGCGCCAGCAGCTTGGCTAGCGGGGGGGCTTCGTCACAGGCGGATGAGCAGTTCTTC
D: TRBD2
J: TRBJ2-1
V: TRBV5-1
size: few

CDR3: CASSLRDRDGYTF
DNA: TGTGCCAGCAGCCTCCGGGACAGGGATGGCTACACCTTC
D: TRBD1
J: TRBJ1-2
V: TRBV7-9
size: few